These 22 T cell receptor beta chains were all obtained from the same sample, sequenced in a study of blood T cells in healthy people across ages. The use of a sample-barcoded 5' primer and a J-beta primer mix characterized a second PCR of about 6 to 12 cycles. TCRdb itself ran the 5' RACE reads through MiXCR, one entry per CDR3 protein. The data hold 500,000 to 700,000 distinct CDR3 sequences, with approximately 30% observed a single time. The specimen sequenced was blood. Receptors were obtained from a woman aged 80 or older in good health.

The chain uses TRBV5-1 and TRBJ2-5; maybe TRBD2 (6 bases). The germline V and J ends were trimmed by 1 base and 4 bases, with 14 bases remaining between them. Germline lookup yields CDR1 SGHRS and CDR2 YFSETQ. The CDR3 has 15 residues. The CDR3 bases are TGCGCCAGCAGCTTGCAAGCGGCCGGGGGAGAGACCCAGTACTTC. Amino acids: CASSLQAAGGETQYF.

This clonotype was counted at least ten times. The CDR3, as DNA: TGTGCCAGCAGCTTAGCGGGATTTCCCGGTACGCAGTATTTT. As protein: CASSLAGFPGTQYF. This chain joins TRBV7-8 and TRBJ2-3; D ambiguous. V shed 0 bases and J shed 8 bases, with 12 bases lying between them. The CDR3 length is 14 residues. The germline CDR1 and CDR2 sequences are SGHVS and FQNEAQ.

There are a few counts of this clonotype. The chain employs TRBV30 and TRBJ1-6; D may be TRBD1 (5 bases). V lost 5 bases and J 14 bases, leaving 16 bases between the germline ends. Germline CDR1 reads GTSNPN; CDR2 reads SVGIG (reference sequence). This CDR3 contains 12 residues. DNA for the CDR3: TGTGCCTGGGGGGACCGACCTGGGGCCCTCCACTTT. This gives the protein CAWGDRPGALHF.

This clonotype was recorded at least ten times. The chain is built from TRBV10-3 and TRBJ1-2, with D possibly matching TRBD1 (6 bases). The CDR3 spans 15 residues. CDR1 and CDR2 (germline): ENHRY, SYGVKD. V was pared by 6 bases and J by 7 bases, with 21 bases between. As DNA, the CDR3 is TGTGCCATCAGCACCCGGGACATAGGACCTATTGGCTACACCTTC. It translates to CAISTRDIGPIGYTF.

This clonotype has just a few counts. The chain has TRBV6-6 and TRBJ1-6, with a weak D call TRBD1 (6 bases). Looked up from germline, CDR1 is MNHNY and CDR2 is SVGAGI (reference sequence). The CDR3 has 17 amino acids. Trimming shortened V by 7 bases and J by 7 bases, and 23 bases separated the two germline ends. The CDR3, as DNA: TGTGCCAGCAAGGTGGTTATGGGGGCAGTGGGGAATTCACCCCTCCACTTT. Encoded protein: CASKVVMGAVGNSPLHF.

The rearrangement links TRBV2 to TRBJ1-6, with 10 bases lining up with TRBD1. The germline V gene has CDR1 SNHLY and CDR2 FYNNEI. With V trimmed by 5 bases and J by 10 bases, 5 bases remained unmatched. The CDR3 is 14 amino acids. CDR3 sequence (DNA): TGTGCCAGCAGTCTGGACAGGGGGAGCTCACCCCTCCACTTT. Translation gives CASSLDRGSSPLHF.

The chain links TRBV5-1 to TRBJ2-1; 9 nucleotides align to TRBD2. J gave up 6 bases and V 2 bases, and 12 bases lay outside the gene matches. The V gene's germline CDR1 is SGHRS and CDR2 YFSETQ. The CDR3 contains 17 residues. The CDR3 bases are TGCGCCAGCAGCTTTGGCCACGCTAGCGGGGCTCTCAATGAGCAGTTCTTC. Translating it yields CASSFGHASGALNEQFF. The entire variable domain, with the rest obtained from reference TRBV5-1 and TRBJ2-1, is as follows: KAGVTQTPRYLIKTRGQQVTLSCSPISGHRSVSWYQQTPGQGLQFLFEYFSETQRNKGNFPGRFSGRQFSNSRSEMNVSTLELGDSALYLCASSFGHASGALNEQFFGPGTRLTVL.

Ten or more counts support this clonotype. CDR3 nucleotides: TGCAGTGCTGGGACAGGGGTTGTTTTAAACTATGGCTACACCTTC. Translated: CSAGTGVVLNYGYTF. The chain uses TRBV20-1 and TRBJ1-2; 10 positions agree with TRBD1. CDR1 is DFQATT and CDR2 is SNEGSKA in the germline V gene (reference sequence). V gave up 5 bases and J gave up 2 bases; unmatched junction bases: 8. The CDR3 contains 15 residues.

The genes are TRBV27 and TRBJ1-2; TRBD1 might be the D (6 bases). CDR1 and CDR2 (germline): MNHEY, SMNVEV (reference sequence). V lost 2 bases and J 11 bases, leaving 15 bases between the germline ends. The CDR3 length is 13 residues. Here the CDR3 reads CASSLDIGGFYTF. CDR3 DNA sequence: TGTGCCAGCAGTTTAGATATAGGGGGTTTTTACACCTTC.

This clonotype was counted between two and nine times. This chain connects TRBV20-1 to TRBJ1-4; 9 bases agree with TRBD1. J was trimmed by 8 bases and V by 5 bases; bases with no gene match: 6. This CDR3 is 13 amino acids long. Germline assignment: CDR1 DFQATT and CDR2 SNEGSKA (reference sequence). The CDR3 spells CSAGTGPREKLFF. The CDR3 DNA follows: TGCAGTGCTGGGACAGGGCCGAGAGAAAAACTGTTTTTT.

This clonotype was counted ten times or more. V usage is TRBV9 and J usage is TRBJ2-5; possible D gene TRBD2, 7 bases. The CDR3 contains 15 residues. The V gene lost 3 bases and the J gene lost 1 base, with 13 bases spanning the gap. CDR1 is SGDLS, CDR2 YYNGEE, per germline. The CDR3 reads CASSGGGIGQETQYF. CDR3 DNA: TGTGCCAGCAGCGGGGGGGGCATTGGCCAAGAGACCCAGTACTTC.

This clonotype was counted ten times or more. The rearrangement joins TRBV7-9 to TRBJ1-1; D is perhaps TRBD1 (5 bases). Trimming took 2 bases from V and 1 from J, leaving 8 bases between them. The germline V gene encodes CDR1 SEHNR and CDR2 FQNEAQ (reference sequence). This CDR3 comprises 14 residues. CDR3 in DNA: TGTGCCAGCAGCTTATACGGGGCGAACACTGAAGCTTTCTTT. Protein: CASSLYGANTEAFF. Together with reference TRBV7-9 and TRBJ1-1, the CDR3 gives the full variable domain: DTGVSQNPRHKITKRGQNVTFRCDPISEHNRLYWYRQTLGQGPEFLTYFQNEAQLEKSRLLSDRFSAERPKGSFSTLEIQRTEQGDSAMYLCASSLYGANTEAFFGQGTRLTVV.

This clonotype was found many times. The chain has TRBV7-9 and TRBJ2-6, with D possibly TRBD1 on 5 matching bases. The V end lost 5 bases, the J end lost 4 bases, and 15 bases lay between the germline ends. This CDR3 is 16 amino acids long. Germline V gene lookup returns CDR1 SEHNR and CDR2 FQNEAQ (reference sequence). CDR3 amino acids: CASSQRQPMGANVLTF. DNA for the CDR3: TGTGCCAGCAGCCAGAGACAGCCGATGGGGGCCAACGTCCTGACTTTC. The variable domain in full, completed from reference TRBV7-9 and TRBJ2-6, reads DTGVSQNPRHKITKRGQNVTFRCDPISEHNRLYWYRQTLGQGPEFLTYFQNEAQLEKSRLLSDRFSAERPKGSFSTLEIQRTEQGDSAMYLCASSQRQPMGANVLTFGAGSRLTVL.

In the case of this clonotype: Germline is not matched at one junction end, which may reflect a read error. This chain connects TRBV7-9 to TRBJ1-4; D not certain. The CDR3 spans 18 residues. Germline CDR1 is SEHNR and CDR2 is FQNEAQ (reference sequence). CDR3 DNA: TGTGCCAGCAGCTTAAATTCGGTCGAGCCTGTGACGCGTGAAAAACGGTTTTTT. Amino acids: CASSLNSVEPVTREKRFF.

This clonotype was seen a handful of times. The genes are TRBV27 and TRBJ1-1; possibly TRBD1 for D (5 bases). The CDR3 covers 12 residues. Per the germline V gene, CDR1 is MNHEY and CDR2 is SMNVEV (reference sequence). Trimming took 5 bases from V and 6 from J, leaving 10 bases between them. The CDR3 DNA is TGTGCCAGCAGTGTAAGGGGTTCTGAAGCTTTCTTT. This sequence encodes CASSVRGSEAFF.

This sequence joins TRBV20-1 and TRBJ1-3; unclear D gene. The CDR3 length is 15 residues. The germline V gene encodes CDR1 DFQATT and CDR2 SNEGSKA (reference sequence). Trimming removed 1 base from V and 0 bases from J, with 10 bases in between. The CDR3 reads CSARAKGGSGNTIYF. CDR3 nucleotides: TGCAGTGCTAGAGCCAAGGGTGGCTCTGGAAACACCATATATTTT.

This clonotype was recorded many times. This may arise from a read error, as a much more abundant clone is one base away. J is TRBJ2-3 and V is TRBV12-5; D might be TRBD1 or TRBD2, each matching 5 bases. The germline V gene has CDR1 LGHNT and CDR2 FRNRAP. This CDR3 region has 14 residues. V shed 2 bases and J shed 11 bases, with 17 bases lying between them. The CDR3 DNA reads TGTGCTAGTGGTTTGCCCCAGGGACGAGCAGGGCAGTATTTT. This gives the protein CASGLPQGRAGQYF.

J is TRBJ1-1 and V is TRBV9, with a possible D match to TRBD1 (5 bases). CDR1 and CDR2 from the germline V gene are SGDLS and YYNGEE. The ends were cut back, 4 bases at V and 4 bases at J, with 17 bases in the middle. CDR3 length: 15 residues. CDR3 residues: CASSPLVMRGTEAFF. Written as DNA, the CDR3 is TGTGCCAGCAGCCCCCTCGTGATGAGGGGCACTGAAGCTTTCTTT.

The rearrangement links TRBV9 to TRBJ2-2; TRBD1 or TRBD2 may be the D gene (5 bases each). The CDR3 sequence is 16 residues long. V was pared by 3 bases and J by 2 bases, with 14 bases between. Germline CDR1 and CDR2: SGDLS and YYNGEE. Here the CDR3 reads CASSGTGTANTGELFF. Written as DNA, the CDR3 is TGTGCCAGCAGCGGAACCGGGACGGCCAACACCGGGGAGCTGTTTTTT.

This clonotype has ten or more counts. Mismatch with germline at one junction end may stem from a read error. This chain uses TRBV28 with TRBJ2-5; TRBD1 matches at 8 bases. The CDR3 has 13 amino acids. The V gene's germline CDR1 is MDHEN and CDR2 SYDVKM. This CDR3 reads CASRQDREWTPYF. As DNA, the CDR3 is TGTGCCAGCAGGCAGGACAGGGAATGGACCCCGTACTTC.

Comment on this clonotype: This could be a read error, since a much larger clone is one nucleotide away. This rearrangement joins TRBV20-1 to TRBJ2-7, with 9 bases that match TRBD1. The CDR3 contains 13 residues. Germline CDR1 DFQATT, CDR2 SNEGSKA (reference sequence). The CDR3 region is CTAQTGGIYEQYF. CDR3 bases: TGCACTGCCCAGACAGGGGGTATCTACGAGCAGTACTTC.

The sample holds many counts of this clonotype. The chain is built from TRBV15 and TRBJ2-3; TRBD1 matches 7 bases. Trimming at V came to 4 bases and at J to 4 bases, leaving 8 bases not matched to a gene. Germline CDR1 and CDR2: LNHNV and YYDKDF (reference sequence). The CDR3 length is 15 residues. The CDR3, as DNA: TGTGCCACCAGCATTGTCGACAGGGTCGCAGATACGCAGTATTTT. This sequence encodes CATSIVDRVADTQYF.